The subject of this entry is one TCR beta chain. Its antigen is unknown. This entry comes from a study of Graves' ophthalmopathy and Graves' hyperthyroidism. Points from the study as a whole: Ophthalmopathy could be told apart from stable hyperthyroidism by a 13-signature model (around 85% sensitivity, approximately 81% specificity).

V was pared by 10 bases and J by 3 bases, with 6 bases of the junction left unmatched. The V gene's germline CDR1 is ENHRY and CDR2 SYGVKD. This CDR3 has 12 residues. Moderate-to-severe activity, with CAS ≥3, NOSPECS ≥4 and duration under 3 months, characterized the donors with ophthalmopathy. For repertoire sequencing, the TCR beta CDR3 regions were amplified from RNA transcripts. Amplification began with first-round RT-PCR using HTBI primers, then second-round multiplex PCR was performed. TCRdb used MiXCR to reprocess the multiplex PCR reads, holding one entry per CDR3 protein. There are roughly 700,000 distinct CDR3 sequences in the sample; 40% occur only once, and 44% lies in the top ten.

Specimen: peripheral blood. The sequence came from an adult man with Graves' ophthalmopathy. This rearrangement joins TRBV10-3 to TRBJ2-7; 7 bases agree with TRBD1. This chain's CDR3 is CASLRQGYEQYF. CDR3 bases: TGTGCCAGCCTCAGACAGGGCTACGAGCAGTACTTC.